Described below is a single TCR beta chain sequence and its context. Antigen unknown. A much larger clone is a single base away; this may be a read error. The data were taken from a study of response to subunit inactivated influenza vaccine. Study results and caveats: Authors suggested each seasonal flu vaccination may recruit only limited numbers of new T cells.

TCRdb independently ran MiXCR on the RT-PCR reads; one entry per CDR3 protein. The table shows more than 200,000 distinct CDR3 sequences, with 10% to 15% occurring only once. This CDR3 region has 13 residues. Per germline, CDR1 SQVTM and CDR2 ANQGSEA. V trimming: 6 bases; J trimming: 5 bases; junction bases outside the gene matches: 8. The sample consisted of non-naive T cells sorted from PBMCs, taken 14 days before vaccination. The chain links TRBV29-1 to TRBJ1-2, with 8 bases identical to TRBD1. This TCR was recovered from a man over 45 who received an inactivated influenza vaccine. CDR3 residues: CSVNRGGRYGYTF. The CDR3 DNA sequence: TGCAGCGTCAACAGGGGGGGAAGGTATGGCTACACCTTC. Based on the CDR3 plus reference TRBV29-1 and TRBJ1-2, the full variable domain is SAVISQKPSRDICQRGTSLTIQCQVDSQVTMMFWYRQQPGQSLTLIATANQGSEATYESGFVIDKFPISRPNLTFSTLTVSNMSPEDSSIYLCSVNRGGRYGYTFGSGTRLTVV.